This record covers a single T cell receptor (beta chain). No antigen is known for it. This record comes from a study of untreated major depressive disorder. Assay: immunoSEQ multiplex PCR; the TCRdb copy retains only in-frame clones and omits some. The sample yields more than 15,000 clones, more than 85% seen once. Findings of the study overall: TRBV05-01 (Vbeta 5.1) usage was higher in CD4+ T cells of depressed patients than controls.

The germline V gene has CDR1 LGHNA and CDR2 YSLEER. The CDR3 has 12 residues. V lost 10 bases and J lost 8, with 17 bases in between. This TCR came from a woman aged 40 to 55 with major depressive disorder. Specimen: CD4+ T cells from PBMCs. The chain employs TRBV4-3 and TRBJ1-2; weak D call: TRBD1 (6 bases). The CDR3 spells CATNDAGEGYTF. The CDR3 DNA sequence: TGCGCCACAAACGATGCAGGGGAAGGCTACACCTTC.